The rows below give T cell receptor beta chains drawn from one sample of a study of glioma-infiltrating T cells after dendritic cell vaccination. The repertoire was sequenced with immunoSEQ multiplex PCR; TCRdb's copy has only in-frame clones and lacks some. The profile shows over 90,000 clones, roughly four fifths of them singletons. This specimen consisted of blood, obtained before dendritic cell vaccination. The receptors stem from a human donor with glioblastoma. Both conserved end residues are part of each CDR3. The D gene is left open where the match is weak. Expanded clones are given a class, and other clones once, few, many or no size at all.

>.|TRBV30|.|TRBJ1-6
TGTGCCTGGAGTGTAGGGGCAGGGGATTCACCCCTCCACTTT
CAWSVGAGDSPLHF
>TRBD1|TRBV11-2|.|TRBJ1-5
TGTGCCAGCAGCCGGACAGGGAGCAATCAGCCCCAGCATTTT
CASSRTGSNQPQHF
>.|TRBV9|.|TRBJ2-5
TGTGCCAGCAGTCATGCCCAGGGCCTCCAAGAGACCCAGTACTTC
CASSHAQGLQETQYF
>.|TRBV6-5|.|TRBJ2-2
TGTGCCAGCAGTTACGAACATTCAGTTGGTTTAAGGCTGTTTTTT
CASSYEHSVGLRLFF
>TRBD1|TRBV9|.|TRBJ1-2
TGTGCCAGCAGCGCCGGGACAGGGGACTATGGCTACACCTTC
CASSAGTGDYGYTF
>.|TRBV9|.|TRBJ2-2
TGTGCCAGCAGCGTAGTCGCTAGCGCTGACACCGGGGAGCTGTTTTTT
CASSVVASADTGELFF
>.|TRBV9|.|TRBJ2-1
TGTGCCAGCAGCGTAGTTCAGAGGGAACAGGGTTGTAGGAATGAGCAGTTCTTC
CASSVVQREQGCRNEQFF
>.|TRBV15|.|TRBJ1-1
TGTGCCACCAGCACGCGGGGTTACACTGAAGCTTTCTTT
CATSTRGYTEAFF
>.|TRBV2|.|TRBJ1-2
TGTGCCAGCAGTGAAGCGCAAGAGTATGGCTACACCTTC
CASSEAQEYGYTF
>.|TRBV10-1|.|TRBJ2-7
TGCGCCAGCAGTCCCGTCCCAGGTTCCTACGAGCAGTACTTC
CASSPVPGSYEQYF
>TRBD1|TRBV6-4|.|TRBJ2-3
TGTGCCAGCAGTCCCCAGGGGGGCACAGATACGCAGTATTTT
CASSPQGGTDTQYF
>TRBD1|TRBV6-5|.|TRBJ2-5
TGTGCCAGCGGACAGGGGTCAGAGGAGACCCAGTACTTC
CASGQGSEETQYF
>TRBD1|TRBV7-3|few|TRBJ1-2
TGTGCCAGCAGCTTGCAGGGGGCGGATAACTATGGCTACACCTTC
CASSLQGADNYGYTF
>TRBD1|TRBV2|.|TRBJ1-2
TGTGCCGACGGGACAGGGATTGGCTACACCTTC
CADGTGIGYTF
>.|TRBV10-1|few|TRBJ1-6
TGCGCCAGCAGTCCGTCGGGTAATTCACCCCTCCACTTT
CASSPSGNSPLHF
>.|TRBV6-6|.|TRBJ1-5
TGTGCCAGCAAAATTCCAGGGGTAGCGAGCAATCAGCCCCAGCATTTT
CASKIPGVASNQPQHF
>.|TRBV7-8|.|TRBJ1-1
TGTGCCAGCAGCTTAGGACGGGCAGGGATTTTCACTGAAGCTTTCTTT
CASSLGRAGIFTEAFF
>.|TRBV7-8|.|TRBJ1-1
TGTGCCAGCAGCTTGGAGGTCAGGGGAATATCGGTGACTGAAGCTTTCTTT
CASSLEVRGISVTEAFF
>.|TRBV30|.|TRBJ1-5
TGTGCCTGGAGTCGGAGGGGAGATCAGCCCCAGCATTTT
CAWSRRGDQPQHF
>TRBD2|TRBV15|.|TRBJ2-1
TGTGCCACCAGCAGAGACCTAGCGGGGGTCCCGGAGTTCTTC
CATSRDLAGVPEFF
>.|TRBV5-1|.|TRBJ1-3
TGCGCCAGCAGCTTCTTCTCTGGAAACACCATATATTTT
CASSFFSGNTIYF
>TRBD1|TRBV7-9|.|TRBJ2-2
TGTGCCAGCAGCCCCCGGACAGGGGCGGACACCGGGGAGCTGTTTTTT
CASSPRTGADTGELFF
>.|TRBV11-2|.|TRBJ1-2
TGTGCCAGCAGCTTAGGGTCCGGTTGGAGCACCTTC
CASSLGSGWSTF
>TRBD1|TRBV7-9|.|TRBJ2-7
TGTGCCAGCAGCTTAGGAACAGGGGGAGATGGCTACGAGCAGTACTTC
CASSLGTGGDGYEQYF
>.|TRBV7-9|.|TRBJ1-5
TGTGCCAGCAGCCCGGACAGTTCGGGGAGCAATCAGCCCCAGCATTTT
CASSPDSSGSNQPQHF
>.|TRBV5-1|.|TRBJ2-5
TGCGCCAGCAGCTTGGCCTCTTGGGGGCATGTGGAGACCCAGTACTTC
CASSLASWGHVETQYF
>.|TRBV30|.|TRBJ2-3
TGTGCCTGGGAACTAGGCACAGATACGCAGTATTTT
CAWELGTDTQYF
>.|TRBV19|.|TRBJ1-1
TGTGCCAGTAGTCTTAATAGGGGCTGGAACACTGAAGCTTTCTTT
CASSLNRGWNTEAFF
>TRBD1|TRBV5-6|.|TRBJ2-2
TGTGCCAGCAGCTTGTACAGGGGGCGCACCGGGGAGCTGTTTTTT
CASSLYRGRTGELFF
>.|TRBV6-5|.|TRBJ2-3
TGTGCCAGCAGTGAAGAGCACACAGATACGCAGTATTTT
CASSEEHTDTQYF
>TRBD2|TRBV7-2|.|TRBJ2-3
TGTGCCAGCAGTCCGACTAGCGGCTATATCACAGATACGCAGTATTTT
CASSPTSGYITDTQYF
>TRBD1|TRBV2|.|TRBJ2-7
TGTGCCAGCTTGGAAGCCGGGACAGGGGCGTGGGAGCAGTACTTC
CASLEAGTGAWEQYF
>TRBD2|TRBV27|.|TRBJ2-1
TGTGCCAGCGAGCGGGGGCCACCCTACAATGAGCAGTTCTTC
CASERGPPYNEQFF
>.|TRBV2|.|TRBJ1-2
TGTTCGCAGCGGGGTTCGTGGTATGGCTACACCTTC
CSQRGSWYGYTF
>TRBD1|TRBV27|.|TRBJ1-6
TGTGCCAGCAGTTTGTACAGGGGAAACTCCTATAATTCACCCCTCCACTTT
CASSLYRGNSYNSPLHF
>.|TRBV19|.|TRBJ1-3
TGTGCCAGTAGTATACTGGTGCGAAGCTCTGGAAACACCATATATTTT
CASSILVRSSGNTIYF
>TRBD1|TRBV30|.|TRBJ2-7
TGTGCCTGGAGCAACCACGGACAGGGGGATAGCCTCGAGCAGTACTTC
CAWSNHGQGDSLEQYF
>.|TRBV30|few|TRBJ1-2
TGTGCCTCGCTATTCAGGGAAAACTATGGCTACACCTTC
CASLFRENYGYTF
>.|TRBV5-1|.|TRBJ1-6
TGCGCCAGCAGCTTTCCCGGGGAGAATTCACCCCTCCACTTT
CASSFPGENSPLHF
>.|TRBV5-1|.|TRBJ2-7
TGCGCCAGCAGCTTGGATGCGGACTACGAGCAGTACTTC
CASSLDADYEQYF
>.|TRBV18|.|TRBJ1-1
TGTGCCAGCTCACCAAACAGGGCCACTGAAGCTTTCTTT
CASSPNRATEAFF
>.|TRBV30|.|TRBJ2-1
TGTGCCTGGAGTGTAGGCCTACCGAGGTGGGGCAGACTTTACAATGAGCAGTTCTTC
CAWSVGLPRWGRLYNEQFF
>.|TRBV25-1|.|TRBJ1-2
TGTGCCAGCAGTGAACACGGACCTAGCGGCTACACCTTC
CASSEHGPSGYTF
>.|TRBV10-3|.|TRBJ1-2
TGTGCCATCAGAAGTATCCGGAGGGGTAACTATGGCTACACCTTC
CAIRSIRRGNYGYTF
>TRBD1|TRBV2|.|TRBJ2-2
TGTGCCAGCAGTCCTCCGGGACAGGGATTTCGGACCGGGGAGCTGTTTTTT
CASSPPGQGFRTGELFF
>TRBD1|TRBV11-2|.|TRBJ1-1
TGTGCCAGCAGCTTAGGGACGCAGGGGGTGGACACTGAAGCTTTCTTT
CASSLGTQGVDTEAFF
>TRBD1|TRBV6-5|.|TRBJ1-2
TGTGCCAGCAGTGGACAGGGGGCTAACTATGGCTACACCTTC
CASSGQGANYGYTF
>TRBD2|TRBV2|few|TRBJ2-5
TGTGCCAGCAAAGAAAGCGGGGGGCCTGAAGTAGCGACCCAGTACTTC
CASKESGGPEVATQYF
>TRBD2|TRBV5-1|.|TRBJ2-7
TGCGCCAGCAGCTTGGGCGCTAGCGGGGGGCCTATCTCCTACGAGCAGTACTTC
CASSLGASGGPISYEQYF
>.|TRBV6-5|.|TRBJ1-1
TGTGCCAGCAGTTACTCGCGGCAGATTCTCAACCCTGAAGCTTTCTTT
CASSYSRQILNPEAFF
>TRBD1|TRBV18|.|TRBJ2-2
TGTGCCAGCTCACCAAGGGGGCTCACCGGGGAGCTGTTTTTT
CASSPRGLTGELFF
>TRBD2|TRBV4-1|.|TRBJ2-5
TGCGCCAGCAGCCAAGATAATCCTGGCGGGGTGGGAGGGGAGACCCAGTACTTC
CASSQDNPGGVGGETQYF
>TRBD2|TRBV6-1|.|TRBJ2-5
TGTGCCAGCAGTGGATCCTTAGCGGGGGAGTACCAAGAGACCCAGTACTTC
CASSGSLAGEYQETQYF
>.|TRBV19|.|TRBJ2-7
TGTGCCAGTAGTAACGGGGGTGGGAGCTACGAGCAGTACTTC
CASSNGGGSYEQYF
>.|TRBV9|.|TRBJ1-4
TGTGCCAGCAGCCTCGACAGTGCCAATGAAAAACTGTTTTTT
CASSLDSANEKLFF
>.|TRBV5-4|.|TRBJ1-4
TGTGCCAGCAGCTTGGCCCCAGGGTTTAAAGAAAAACTGTTTTTT
CASSLAPGFKEKLFF
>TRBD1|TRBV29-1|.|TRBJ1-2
TGCAGCGTTGTCTTGACAGGGGGCTACGGCTACACCTTC
CSVVLTGGYGYTF